This T cell receptor beta chain derives from a study of response to subunit inactivated influenza vaccine. The sample holds a few counts of this clonotype. Unmatched junction bases numbered 3, after V lost 2 bases and J lost 7 bases. The CDR3 extends over 14 amino acids. Per germline, CDR1 MNHEY and CDR2 SVGAGI. Each CDR3 protein gets one entry after TCRdb re-called the RT-PCR reads with MiXCR. The sample has about 650,000 distinct CDR3 sequences; 14% are singletons. This chain connects TRBV6-5 to TRBJ1-4; 8 bases fit TRBD1. This clonotype was obtained from a man aged 45-65 years who received an inactivated influenza vaccine. Sequenced here: PBMCs from blood, sampled approximately 15 days before vaccination. The CDR3 here is CASSYQGAREKLFF. CDR3 nucleotide sequence: TGTGCCAGCAGTTACCAGGGGGCGCGTGAAAAACTGTTTTTT.